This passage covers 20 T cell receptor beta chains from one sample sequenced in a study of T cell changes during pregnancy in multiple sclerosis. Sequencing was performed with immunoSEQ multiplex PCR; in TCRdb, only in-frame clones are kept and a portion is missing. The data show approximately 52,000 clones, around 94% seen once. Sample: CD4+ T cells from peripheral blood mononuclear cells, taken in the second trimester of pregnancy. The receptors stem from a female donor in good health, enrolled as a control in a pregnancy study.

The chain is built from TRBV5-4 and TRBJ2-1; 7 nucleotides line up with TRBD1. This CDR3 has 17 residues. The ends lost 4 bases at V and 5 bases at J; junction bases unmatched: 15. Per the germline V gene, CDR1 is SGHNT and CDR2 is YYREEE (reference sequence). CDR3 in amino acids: CASSLPYKGQTDNEQFF. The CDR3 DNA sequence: TGTGCCAGCAGCCTTCCTTACAAGGGACAGACCGACAATGAGCAGTTCTTC.

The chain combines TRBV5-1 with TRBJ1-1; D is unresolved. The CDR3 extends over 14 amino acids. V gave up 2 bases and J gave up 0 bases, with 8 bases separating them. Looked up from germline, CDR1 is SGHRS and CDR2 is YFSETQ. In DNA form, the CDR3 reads TGCGCCAGCAGCTTCGAGGTGGTGAACACTGAAGCTTTCTTT. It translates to CASSFEVVNTEAFF.

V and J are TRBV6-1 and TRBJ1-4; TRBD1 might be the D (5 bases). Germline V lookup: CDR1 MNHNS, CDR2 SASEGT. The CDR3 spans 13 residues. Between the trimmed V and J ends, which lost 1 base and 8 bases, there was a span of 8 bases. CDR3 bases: TGTGCCAGCAGTGAAGGGGGCAACGAAAAACTGTTTTTT. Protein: CASSEGGNEKLFF.

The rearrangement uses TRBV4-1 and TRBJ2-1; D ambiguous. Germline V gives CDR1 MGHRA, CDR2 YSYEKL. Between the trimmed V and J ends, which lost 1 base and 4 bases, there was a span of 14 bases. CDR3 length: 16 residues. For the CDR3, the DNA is TGCGCCAGCAGCCAAGGATCTACTTCTCTTTACAATGAGCAGTTCTTC. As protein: CASSQGSTSLYNEQFF.

CDR3 amino acids: CASSIQTRTEAFF. The CDR3 nucleotides read TGTGCCAGCAGCATTCAAACGAGGACTGAAGCTTTCTTT. The chain recombines TRBV7-8 with TRBJ1-1; D gene ambiguous. V lost 5 bases and J lost 5, with 12 bases in between. This CDR3 is 13 amino acids long. The V gene's germline CDR1 is SGHVS and CDR2 FQNEAQ.

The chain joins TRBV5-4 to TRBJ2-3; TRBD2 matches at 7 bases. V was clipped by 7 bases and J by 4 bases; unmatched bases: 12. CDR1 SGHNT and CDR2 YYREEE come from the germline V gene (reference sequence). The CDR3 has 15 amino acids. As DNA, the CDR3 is TGTGCCAGCCGTCCGAGGGCGGGAGATCCAGATACGCAGTATTTT. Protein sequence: CASRPRAGDPDTQYF.

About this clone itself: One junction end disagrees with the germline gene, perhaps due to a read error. The CDR3: CASSPGLAGRSYEQYF. The CDR3 DNA reads as TGCGCCAGCAGCCCGGGACTAGCGGGAAGATCCTACGAGCAGTACTTC. This rearrangement joins TRBV5-4 to TRBJ2-7; 13 bases are shared with TRBD2. The germline V gene encodes CDR1 SGHNT and CDR2 YYREEE (reference sequence). This CDR3 is 16 amino acids long.

This chain's CDR3 is CASSLVVRTSGADEQFF. Written as DNA, the CDR3 is TGTGCCAGCAGCTTAGTGGTTAGGACTAGCGGTGCCGATGAGCAGTTCTTC. The chain is built from TRBV7-9 and TRBJ2-1, with 10 bases that match TRBD2. This CDR3 comprises 17 residues. Looked up from germline, CDR1 is SEHNR and CDR2 is FQNEAQ (reference sequence). The V gene end was trimmed by 1 base and the J gene end by 8 bases; junction bases not matched to a gene: 11.

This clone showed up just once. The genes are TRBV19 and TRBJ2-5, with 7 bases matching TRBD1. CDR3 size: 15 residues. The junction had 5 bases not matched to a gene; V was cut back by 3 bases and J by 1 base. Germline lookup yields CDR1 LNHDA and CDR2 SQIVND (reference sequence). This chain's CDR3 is CASSIHRDSQETQYF. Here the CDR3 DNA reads TGTGCCAGTAGTATTCACCGGGACAGCCAAGAGACCCAGTACTTC.

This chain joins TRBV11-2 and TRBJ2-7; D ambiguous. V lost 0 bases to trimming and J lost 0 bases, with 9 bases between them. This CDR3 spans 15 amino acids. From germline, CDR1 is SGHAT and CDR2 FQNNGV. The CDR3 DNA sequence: TGTGCCAGCAGCTTAGATCCCGGTAGCTCCTACGAGCAGTACTTC. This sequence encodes CASSLDPGSSYEQYF.

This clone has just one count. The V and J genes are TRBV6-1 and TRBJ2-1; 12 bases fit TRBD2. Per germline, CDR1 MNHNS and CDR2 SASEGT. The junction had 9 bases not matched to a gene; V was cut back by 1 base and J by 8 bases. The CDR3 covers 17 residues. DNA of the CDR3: TGTGCCAGCAGTGAAGGGGTAGGACTAGCGGGGTCGTATGAGCAGTTCTTC. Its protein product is CASSEGVGLAGSYEQFF.

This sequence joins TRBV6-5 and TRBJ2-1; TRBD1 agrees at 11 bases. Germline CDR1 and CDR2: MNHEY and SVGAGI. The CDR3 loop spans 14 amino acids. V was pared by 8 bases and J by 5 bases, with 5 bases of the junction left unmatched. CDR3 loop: CASGPGQGDNEQFF. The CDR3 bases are TGTGCCAGCGGCCCGGGACAGGGGGACAATGAGCAGTTCTTC.

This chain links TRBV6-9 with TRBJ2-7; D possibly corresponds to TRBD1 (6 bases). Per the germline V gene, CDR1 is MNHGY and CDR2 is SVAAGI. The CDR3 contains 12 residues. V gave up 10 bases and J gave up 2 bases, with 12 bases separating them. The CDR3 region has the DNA TGTGCCACGTACAGGGAGACCTACGAGCAGTACTTC. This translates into CATYRETYEQYF.

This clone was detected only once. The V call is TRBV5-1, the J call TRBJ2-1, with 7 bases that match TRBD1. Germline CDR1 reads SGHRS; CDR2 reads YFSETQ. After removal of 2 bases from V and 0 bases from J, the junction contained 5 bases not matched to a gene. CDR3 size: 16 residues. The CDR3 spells CASSLLGQSSYNEQFF. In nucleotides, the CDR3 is TGCGCCAGCAGCTTATTGGGACAGAGCTCCTACAATGAGCAGTTCTTC.

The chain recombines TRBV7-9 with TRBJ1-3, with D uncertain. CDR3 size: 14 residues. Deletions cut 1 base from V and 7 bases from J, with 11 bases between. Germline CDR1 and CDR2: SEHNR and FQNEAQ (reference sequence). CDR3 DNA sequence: TGTGCCAGCAGCTTAGGGTCCACCAGGAACACCATATATTTT. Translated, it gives CASSLGSTRNTIYF.

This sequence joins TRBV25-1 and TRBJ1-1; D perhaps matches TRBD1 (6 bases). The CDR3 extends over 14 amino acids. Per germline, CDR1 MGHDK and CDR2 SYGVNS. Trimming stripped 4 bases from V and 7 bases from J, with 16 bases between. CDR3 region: CASSAWGRGLEAFF. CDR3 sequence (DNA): TGTGCCAGCAGTGCATGGGGCAGGGGCCTTGAAGCTTTCTTT.

Written as DNA, the CDR3 is TGTGCCAGCAGCTACTCGGACACCGGGGAGCTGTTTTTT. Translating gives CASSYSDTGELFF. V and J are TRBV11-2 and TRBJ2-2; D remains ambiguous. Germline V lookup: CDR1 SGHAT, CDR2 FQNNGV. The CDR3 has 13 residues. V was shortened by 4 bases and J by 3 bases, with 6 bases between the two germline ends.

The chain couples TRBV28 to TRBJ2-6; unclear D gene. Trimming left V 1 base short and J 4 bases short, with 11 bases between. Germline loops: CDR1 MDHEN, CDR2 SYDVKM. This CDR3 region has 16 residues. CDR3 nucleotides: TGTGCCAGCAGTTTATCGGCGGCGCAGGGGGCCAACGTCCTGACTTTC. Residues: CASSLSAAQGANVLTF.

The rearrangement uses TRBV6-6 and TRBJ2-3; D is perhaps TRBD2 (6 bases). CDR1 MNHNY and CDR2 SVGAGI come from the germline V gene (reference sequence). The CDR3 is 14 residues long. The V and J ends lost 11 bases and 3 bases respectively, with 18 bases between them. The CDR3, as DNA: TGTGCCGGCCGCGGGATAGCGAATACAGATACGCAGTATTTT. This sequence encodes CAGRGIANTDTQYF.

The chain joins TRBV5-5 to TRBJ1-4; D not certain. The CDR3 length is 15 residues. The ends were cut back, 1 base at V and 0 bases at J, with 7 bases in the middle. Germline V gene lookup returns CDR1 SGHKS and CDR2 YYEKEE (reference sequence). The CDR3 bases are TGTGCCAGCAGCTTGTCGGGTGCAACTAATGAAAAACTGTTTTTT. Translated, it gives CASSLSGATNEKLFF.